This T cell receptor beta chain was sequenced in a study of T cell repertoires in cytomegalovirus infection. Worth noting for this clonotype: As yet, its antigen is unknown.

Each CDR3 protein is one row after TCRdb ran MiXCR on the reads. The data hold about half a million distinct CDR3 sequences, with roughly 43% observed a single time. This clonotype originated in a human donor in good health (CMV status not recorded). Some clones in this sample may be carry-over from other donors' samples. The material was cultured PBMCs, obtained from culture after CMV antigen stimulation.

CDR3 sequence: CASSRTWDRSGDTQYF. CDR3 in DNA: TGCGCCAGCAGCAGGACCTGGGACAGATCCGGGGATACGCAGTATTTT. The chain employs TRBV5-1 and TRBJ2-3; TRBD1 agrees at 7 bases. With V trimmed by 4 bases and J by 6 bases, 14 bases remained unmatched. CDR1 and CDR2 (germline): SGHRS, YFSETQ. The CDR3 has 16 amino acids.